This T cell receptor (beta chain) was retrieved from a study of blood T cell repertoires in COVID-19. Study background: The United States, Italy and Spain were the sources of the acute and convalescent COVID-19 samples. T cells, B-cell-depleted T cells, or PBMCs supplied cDNA or gDNA.

Germline values: CDR1 MGHRA, CDR2 YSYEKL. The V end lost 4 bases, the J end lost 1 base, and 7 bases lay between the germline ends. The CDR3 has 13 amino acids. This clone was seen just once. Profiled with immunoSEQ multiplex PCR; TCRdb holds only in-frame clones, not every one. The sample lists 68,000 or so clones, more than 80% occurring once. The source of this sequence is a man between 50 and 59 years old with acute or convalescent COVID-19. The sample consisted of peripheral blood. This chain uses TRBV4-1 with TRBJ1-1, with D tentatively TRBD1 (5 bases). CDR3 residues: CASSPGQNTEAFF. DNA for the CDR3: TGCGCCAGCAGCCCCGGACAGAACACTGAAGCTTTCTTT.